This TCR beta chain was sequenced for a study of chemoradiotherapy in HPV16-positive cancers. As for the study in general: Candidate HPV-specific clones and shared TCR motifs came from a couple of HPV16-positive patients.

In the case of this clone: Its cognate antigen is unknown.

Sequencing was performed with immunoSEQ multiplex PCR; in TCRdb, only in-frame clones are kept and a portion is missing. The table has under 14,000 clones, under 80% seen once. General observations from the study: HPV-responsive T-cell expansion during chemoradiotherapy was linked to improved recurrence-free survival in HPV16-positive patients. Candidate HPV-specific clones and E7-related TCR motifs grew in tumor during treatment.

Per the germline V gene, CDR1 is DFQATT and CDR2 is SNEGSKA (reference sequence). Trimming left V 6 bases short and J 5 bases short, with 8 bases between. This CDR3 region has 11 residues. Over chemoradiotherapy, repertoires were sampled more than once. The biological material was taken from a patient who underwent chemoradiotherapy. The chain joins TRBV20-1 to TRBJ2-1; the D gene is possibly TRBD2 (5 bases). This sequence was found in a human donor with HPV-associated anogenital cancer. The CDR3 protein is CSAMEDNEQFF. The CDR3 DNA sequence: TGCAGTGCCATGGAGGACAATGAGCAGTTCTTC.